One sample yielded the 10 T cell receptor beta chains listed below, sequenced in a study of read filtering for tumor transcriptome and immune sequencing. The library was built from approximately 400 ng RNA with molecular barcoded adaptors for alpha/delta and beta/gamma chains. Each CDR3 protein gets one entry after TCRdb re-called the reads with MiXCR. The sample records about 50,000 distinct CDR3 sequences, approximately 19% being singletons. Sequencing was done on a sample of a population of CD138-negative cells sorted from bone marrow. Every receptor here comes from a donor at least 40 years old with multiple myeloma.

In the case of this clonotype: A far larger clone is only one base removed, so a read error is likely. The V gene is TRBV6-6, the J gene TRBJ2-1, with 8 bases that match TRBD2. The CDR3 length is 17 residues. The V and J ends lost 0 bases and 7 bases, in that order; junction bases with no gene match: 11. Germline values: CDR1 MNHNY, CDR2 SVGAGI (reference sequence). CDR3 coding DNA: TGTGCCAGCAGTTACTCTCCGGGAGGGCTTGGTGGGAATGAGCAGTTCTTC. Translation: CASSYSPGGLGGNEQFF.

Comment on this clonotype: A far larger clone is off by one base, so a read error is likely. This chain joins TRBV6-5 and TRBJ1-1; TRBD1 is a possible D gene (6 bases). The germline gives CDR1 MNHEY, CDR2 SVGAGI. The CDR3 has 18 amino acids. The CDR3 here is CASSYMGTQGKLNTEAIF. CDR3 sequence (DNA): TGTGCCAGCAGTTATATGGGGACACAGGGAAAGTTGAACACTGAAGCTATCTTT.

This clonotype occurred a few times. This chain uses TRBV7-6 with TRBJ2-1; possibly TRBD1 for D (6 bases). V lost 4 bases to trimming and J lost 8 bases, with 9 bases between them. Germline loops: CDR1 SGHVS, CDR2 FNYEAQ. The CDR3 runs 12 residues. The CDR3 coding sequence is TGTGCCAGCAGCTCCGGACAGCATGAGCAGTTCTTC. The encoded protein is CASSSGQHEQFF.

In its sample, this clonotype was seen many times. The J gene is TRBJ1-2, the V gene TRBV4-2; D gene uncertain. The CDR3 totals 15 residues. In germline, CDR1 is LGHNA, CDR2 YNFKEQ. Trimming took off 0 bases at V and 8 bases at J, with 16 bases between the two ends. Written as DNA, the CDR3 is TGTGCCAGCAGCCAAGATCATGCCGCCATCAGCGGCTACACCTTC. It translates to CASSQDHAAISGYTF.

Notes on this clonotype: A much larger clonotype is one base distant, so this may be a read error. The genes are TRBV5-6 and TRBJ1-5, with D hard to call. Trimming pared 3 bases from V and 9 bases from J, leaving 13 bases between. This CDR3 region has 13 residues. Looked up from germline, CDR1 is SGHDT and CDR2 is YYEEEE. The CDR3 DNA follows: TGTGCCAGCAGCTCGGGTAGTACGCCGCCCCAGCATTTT. Protein sequence: CASSSGSTPPQHF. Full variable domain (missing parts from reference TRBV5-6 and TRBJ1-5): DAGVTQSPTHLIKTRGQQVTLRCSPKSGHDTVSWYQQALGQGPQFIFQYYEEEERQRGNFPDRFSGHQFPNYSSELNVNALLLGDSALYLCASSSGSTPPQHFGDGTRLSIL.

The table lists this clonotype with many counts. The V gene is TRBV20-1, the J gene TRBJ2-7; tentatively, D is TRBD1 (7 bases). Between the trimmed V and J ends, which lost 6 bases and 3 bases, there was a span of 12 bases. The CDR3 loop spans 12 amino acids. From germline, CDR1 is DFQATT and CDR2 SNEGSKA (reference sequence). The CDR3 DNA reads TGCAGTGCGGAGGGGGCTGGCTACGAGCAGTACTTC. Translating gives CSAEGAGYEQYF.

This clonotype has more than one count but fewer than ten. This sequence joins TRBV6-6 and TRBJ1-1; 7 bases map to TRBD1. The germline CDR1 and CDR2 sequences are MNHNY and SVGAGI (reference sequence). V shed 8 bases, J shed 5 bases, and the junction held 11 bases outside the gene matches. The CDR3 contains 14 residues. The CDR3: CASGEGGARTEAFF. The DNA for the CDR3 is TGTGCCAGCGGGGAAGGGGGCGCACGGACTGAAGCTTTCTTT.

There are many counts of this clonotype. The rearrangement uses TRBV2 and TRBJ1-2, with TRBD1 as a possible D gene (5 bases). V lost 4 bases and J 4 bases, leaving 10 bases between the germline ends. The V gene's germline CDR1 is SNHLY and CDR2 FYNNEI. The CDR3 is 13 residues long. CDR3 DNA: TGTGCCAGCAGTGCGTGGGGGAGCTATGGCTACACCTTC. Translation gives CASSAWGSYGYTF.

This clonotype was recorded many times. The genes are TRBV30 and TRBJ1-2; D possibly corresponds to TRBD1 (5 bases). The CDR3 is made up of 13 amino acids. Germline values: CDR1 GTSNPN, CDR2 SVGIG (reference sequence). Deletions cut 2 bases from V and 4 bases from J, with 11 bases between. The CDR3 loop is CAWSPQGGYGYTF. As DNA, the CDR3 is TGTGCCTGGAGTCCCCAGGGAGGCTATGGCTACACCTTC.

At least ten counts were recorded for this clonotype. V usage is TRBV19 and J usage is TRBJ2-1; D not resolved. The CDR3 runs to 13 residues. Per the germline V gene, CDR1 is LNHDA and CDR2 is SQIVND (reference sequence). V lost 6 bases to trimming and J lost 9 bases, with 15 bases between them. This chain's CDR3 is CASSPDLRGEQFF. The CDR3, as DNA: TGTGCCAGTAGCCCCGACCTACGCGGTGAGCAGTTCTTC.